The 24 T cell receptor beta chains below come from one sample, sequenced in a study of blood T cells in healthy people across ages. A second PCR, run for about 6 to 11 cycles, used a sample-barcoded 5' primer plus a J-beta primer mix. Using its own MiXCR run on the 5' RACE reads, TCRdb lists one record per CDR3 protein. The profile covers 600,000 to 850,000 distinct CDR3 sequences, with 43% appearing a single time and roughly 19% taken by the ten largest. The sequencing input was blood. The receptors originated from a woman aged 55-75 years in good health.

The chain recombines TRBV6-2 or TRBV6-3 with TRBJ2-5; 9 bases line up with TRBD2. The V segment lost 8 bases and the J segment 5 bases; nucleotides outside the gene matches: 9. The length of the CDR3 is 14 residues. Germline loops: CDR1 MNHEY, CDR2 SVGEGT. CDR3 in DNA: TGTGCCAGCTGGACTAGCGCCGAAAGGGAGACCCAGTACTTC. Its translation is CASWTSAERETQYF.

CDR3 in DNA: TGTGCCACCGGACAGGGATTCACCGGGGAGCTGTTTTTT. Translated, it gives CATGQGFTGELFF. The chain employs TRBV12-3 or TRBV12-4 and TRBJ2-2; the match to TRBD1 covers 8 bases. The CDR3 is made up of 13 amino acids. Trimming removed 10 bases from V and 4 bases from J; junction bases left unmatched: 5.

On this clonotype: This could be a read error, since a much larger clone is one nucleotide away. The chain uses TRBV11-3 and TRBJ2-1; TRBD1 is a possible D gene (6 bases). CDR1 SGHNT and CDR2 YENEEA come from the germline V gene. CDR3 size: 14 residues. The CDR3 loop is CTSSSGQSYNEQFF. The CDR3 DNA reads as TGTACCAGCAGCTCCGGACAGTCCTACAATGAGCAGTTCTTC. Full variable domain (rest looked up from reference TRBV11-3 and TRBJ2-1): EAGVVQSPRYKIIEKKQPVAFWCNPISGHNTLYWYLQNLGQGPELLIRYENEEAVDDSQLPKDRFSAERLKGVDSTLKIQPAELGDSAVYLCTSSSGQSYNEQFFGPGTRLTVL.

This clonotype was counted only a few times. The chain uses TRBV20-1 and TRBJ2-7; D might be TRBD1 or TRBD2, each matching 5 bases. Trimming took 0 bases from V and 2 from J, leaving 20 bases between them. The length of the CDR3 is 17 residues. Germline CDR1 reads DFQATT; CDR2 reads SNEGSKA (reference sequence). CDR3 DNA sequence: TGCAGTGCTAGAGATCGGGCAGGGAGTGGGTTCGCCTACGAGCAGTACTTC. Encoded protein: CSARDRAGSGFAYEQYF.

This clonotype was seen only a few times. The rearrangement uses TRBV20-1 and TRBJ2-7; D remains ambiguous. The germline gives CDR1 DFQATT, CDR2 SNEGSKA (reference sequence). The CDR3 consists of 11 residues. V lost 5 bases and J lost 7, with 12 bases in between. Here the CDR3 reads CSAGVVSEQYF. CDR3 bases: TGCAGTGCTGGCGTAGTTTCTGAGCAGTACTTC.

This clonotype was observed a few times. The chain joins TRBV28 to TRBJ1-2, with 7 bases identical to TRBD1. Germline CDR1 MDHEN, CDR2 SYDVKM. The CDR3 extends over 12 amino acids. The junction had 6 bases not matched to a gene; V was cut back by 8 bases and J by 6 bases. The CDR3 here is CASGQTGHGYTF. CDR3 sequence (DNA): TGTGCCAGCGGCCAGACAGGGCATGGCTACACCTTC.

The chain employs TRBV6-6 and TRBJ2-1; D is possibly TRBD1 or TRBD2 (5 bases each). The CDR3 length is 12 residues. Germline CDR1 and CDR2: MNHNY and SVGAGI (reference sequence). V was pared by 8 bases and J by 7 bases, with 12 bases between. The CDR3 bases are TGTGCCAGCGGGGACGTGGGGAATGAGCAGTTCTTC. Protein product: CASGDVGNEQFF.

In its sample, this clonotype was seen many times. V is TRBV29-1 and J is TRBJ2-1; TRBD2 might be the D (6 bases). V was shortened by 7 bases and J by 7 bases, with 23 bases between the two germline ends. The CDR3 loop spans 15 amino acids. CDR1 SQVTM and CDR2 ANQGSEA come from the germline V gene. The CDR3 loop reads CSANRQGGNRNEQFF. CDR3 sequence (DNA): TGCAGCGCGAATAGGCAGGGCGGGAATCGAAATGAGCAGTTCTTC.

In this sample, this clonotype turned up a few times. The chain uses TRBV5-1 and TRBJ2-3; no reliable D call. The CDR3 loop spans 13 amino acids. The germline V and J ends were trimmed by 4 bases and 0 bases, with 6 bases remaining between them. Per germline, CDR1 SGHRS and CDR2 YFSETQ. The CDR3 DNA reads as TGCGCCAGCAGCCCCGAGAGCACAGATACGCAGTATTTT. Amino acid sequence: CASSPESTDTQYF.

This chain connects TRBV7-2 to TRBJ1-2; D is possibly TRBD1 (6 bases). CDR1 and CDR2 (germline): SGHTA, FQGNSA. V was cut by 2 bases and J by 1 base, with 11 bases left in between. CDR3 length: 15 amino acids. The CDR3 sequence: CASSLRGGGNYGYTF. CDR3 nucleotides: TGTGCCAGCAGCTTAAGGGGGGGTGGTAACTATGGCTACACCTTC.

This clonotype was detected a few times. J is TRBJ2-5 and V is TRBV20-1; 7 nucleotides line up with TRBD2. CDR1 and CDR2 (germline): DFQATT, SNEGSKA (reference sequence). The CDR3 sequence is 12 residues long. The ends lost 2 bases at V and 5 bases at J; junction bases unmatched: 2. The CDR3 reads CSARSTSETQYF. The CDR3 bases are TGCAGTGCTAGATCGACTAGCGAGACCCAGTACTTC.

The chain is built from TRBV20-1 and TRBJ2-7; no clear D. Germline V gene sequence: CDR1 DFQATT, CDR2 SNEGSKA (reference sequence). Deletions cut 5 bases from V and 0 bases from J, with 5 bases between. CDR3 size: 11 residues. CDR3 nucleotides: TGCAGTGCTTGGCTCTCCTACGAGCAGTACTTC. Its translation is CSAWLSYEQYF.

This clonotype was seen only a few times. The CDR3, as DNA: TGCAGTGCTAGTGGACAAGCTAGCACAGATACGCAGTATTTT. It yields the protein CSASGQASTDTQYF. V usage is TRBV20-1 and J usage is TRBJ2-3; D might be TRBD1 (5 bases). This CDR3 comprises 14 residues. Germline lookup yields CDR1 DFQATT and CDR2 SNEGSKA (reference sequence). Trimming took 3 bases from V and 0 from J, leaving 10 bases between them.

The chain couples TRBV9 to TRBJ2-7, with 11 bases aligning to TRBD2. Germline V gene sequence: CDR1 SGDLS, CDR2 YYNGEE. The length of the CDR3 is 17 residues. V lost 5 bases, J lost 7 bases, and 17 bases stayed unmatched. The CDR3 spells CASSEIGTSGSYNEQYF. In DNA form, the CDR3 reads TGTGCCAGCAGTGAGATCGGGACTAGCGGTTCCTACAATGAGCAGTACTTC.

This chain links TRBV20-1 with TRBJ2-1, with D possibly matching TRBD2 (5 bases). Germline V CDR1 and CDR2: DFQATT, SNEGSKA (reference sequence). Deletions cut 6 bases from V and 4 bases from J, with 19 bases between. The CDR3 runs to 15 residues. The CDR3 here is CSALQASFGYNEQFF. The DNA for the CDR3 is TGCAGTGCCCTTCAAGCTAGCTTCGGGTACAATGAGCAGTTCTTC.

This clonotype was seen repeatedly, ten times or more. The chain employs TRBV12-3 or TRBV12-4 and TRBJ1-6; D ambiguous. There are 15 residues in the CDR3. Trimming shortened V by 10 bases and J by 1 base, and 14 bases separated the two germline ends. The CDR3 spells CATTEGLSYNSPLHF. The CDR3 nucleotides read TGTGCCACCACGGAAGGGTTATCCTATAATTCACCCCTCCACTTT.

This rearrangement joins TRBV3-1 to TRBJ2-5, with 9 bases identical to TRBD1. V trimming: 1 base; J trimming: 5 bases; junction bases outside the gene matches: 8. The length of the CDR3 is 16 residues. The germline CDR1 and CDR2 sequences are LGHDT and YNNKEL (reference sequence). The CDR3 is CASSQAGTGTGETQYF. The DNA of the CDR3 is TGTGCCAGCAGCCAAGCCGGGACAGGGACGGGCGAGACCCAGTACTTC.

Remarks on this clonotype: Given a much more abundant clone one base away, this may be a read error. The rearrangement uses TRBV20-1 and TRBJ2-1, with 9 bases identical to TRBD2. The CDR3 is 17 residues long. Germline V gene data show CDR1 as DFQATT and CDR2 as SNEGSKA (reference sequence). As DNA, the CDR3 is TGCAGTTTTCCCAACGGCGGGGGGGCAGGGTTCTACGATGAGCAGTTCTTC. Translated: CSFPNGGGAGFYDEQFF.

This clonotype was counted a few times. The chain is built from TRBV11-2 and TRBJ1-2; D is perhaps TRBD1 (5 bases). The CDR3 totals 15 residues. Trimming stripped 1 base from V and 1 base from J, with 10 bases between. The germline CDR1 and CDR2 sequences are SGHAT and FQNNGV. Written as DNA, the CDR3 is TGTGCCAGCAGCTTAGTAGGGACCCTTAACTATGGCTACACCTTC. Translated, it gives CASSLVGTLNYGYTF.

This chain connects TRBV5-1 to TRBJ2-3; 7 bases align to TRBD2. CDR3 size: 13 residues. The V gene's germline CDR1 is SGHRS and CDR2 YFSETQ. The junction had 5 bases not matched to a gene; V was cut back by 4 bases and J by 6 bases. The CDR3 sequence: CASSRSSGDTQYF. For the CDR3, the DNA is TGCGCCAGCAGCCGCTCTAGCGGTGATACGCAGTATTTT.

The gene calls are TRBV4-2 and TRBJ2-3; maybe TRBD1 (6 bases). Trimming cost V 0 bases and J 2 bases, with 9 bases left between them. Germline CDR1 and CDR2: LGHNA and YNFKEQ. The CDR3 extends over 15 amino acids. CDR3 DNA: TGTGCCAGCAGCCAAGAGGACAGCCTCACAGATACGCAGTATTTT. It yields the protein CASSQEDSLTDTQYF.

This clonotype was picked up many times. The rearrangement links TRBV7-2 to TRBJ1-2; 10 bases match TRBD1. V dropped 5 bases and J dropped 8; count of bases not matched to a gene: 5. The CDR3 sequence is 13 residues long. The germline gives CDR1 SGHTA, CDR2 FQGNSA. The CDR3, as DNA: TGTGCCAGCAGCACCGGGACAGGGGTCGGCTACACCTTC. Its translation is CASSTGTGVGYTF.

The rearrangement joins TRBV16 to TRBJ1-5; 10 bases agree with TRBD1. The germline gives CDR1 KGHSY, CDR2 FQNENV. CDR3 length: 15 residues. V lost 4 bases and J lost 7; bases outside the gene matches: 7. The CDR3 DNA reads TGTGCCAGCAGCCGACGGACAGGGGGGGACCAGCCCCAGCATTTT. Translating it yields CASSRRTGGDQPQHF.

This clonotype was observed once. The chain combines TRBV20-1 with TRBJ1-1, with unresolved D. Trimming took off 1 base at V and 5 bases at J, with 8 bases between the two ends. The germline CDR1 and CDR2 sequences are DFQATT and SNEGSKA (reference sequence). This CDR3 region has 12 residues. CDR3 sequence reads: CSARGLGTEAFF. CDR3 in DNA: TGCAGTGCTAGAGGTTTGGGGACTGAAGCTTTCTTT.